Listed below are T cell receptor beta chains from one sample, sequenced in a study of spatial heterogeneity in lung cancer. TCRdb reanalysed the 5' RACE reads using MiXCR and keeps one entry per CDR3 protein. The table lists about 16,000 distinct CDR3 sequences, approximately 6.8% of them singletons. Source: PBMCs, taken at follow-up. Source of these receptors: a male donor with early-stage non-small cell lung cancer. The conserved cysteine and the conserved F or W are not part of the CDR3 here.

v_call,cdr3_length,j_call,cdr3_aa
TRBV5-1,12,TRBJ2-1,ASSAVPGVNEQF
TRBV7-2,14,TRBJ2-2,ASSLVGTDNTGELF
TRBV4-1,13,TRBJ2-5,ASSRTSDRQETQY
TRBV7-9,13,TRBJ2-2,ASRPGAGSTGELF
TRBV4-1,13,TRBJ2-7,ASSHLTSGKFEQY
TRBV3-1,13,TRBJ1-1,ASSRRAGGGPEAF
TRBV5-1,13,TRBJ1-2,ASSPPTGDGGGYT
TRBV5-5,14,TRBJ2-1,ASSPPTGGADNEQF
TRBV24-1,17,TRBJ2-5,ATSDPSGTPTGHQETQY
TRBV6-2/TRBV6-3,14,TRBJ1-2,ASSYLPGQGNYGYT
TRBV3-2,14,TRBJ1-2,ASSQDQQVRNYGYT
TRBV20-1,14,TRBJ2-6,SARDARMGGANVLT
TRBV20-1,12,TRBJ2-1,SATTGTLANEQF
TRBV20-1,11,TRBJ2-7,SASLPHGYEQY
TRBV5-6,14,TRBJ1-2,ASRDFSGQSNYGYT
TRBV28,12,TRBJ1-4,ASRGGLNGEKLF
TRBV5-6,14,TRBJ2-1,ASSTKDRGRYNEQF
TRBV4-1,11,TRBJ2-1,ASSQDRLNEQF
TRBV7-9,13,TRBJ1-2,ASSFGGPGGWGYT
TRBV28,18,TRBJ2-3,ASSPSWGRASDHHTDTQY
TRBV7-8,11,TRBJ2-1,ASSSAQIGEQF
TRBV11-2,13,TRBJ2-7,ASSLGGQKTDEQY
TRBV29-1,13,TRBJ2-1,SVVRGGSGYNEQF
TRBV7-8,12,TRBJ2-2,ASSPDRVSGELF
TRBV20-1,11,TRBJ2-2,SARTGGSGELF
TRBV18,14,TRBJ2-3,ASSPTPGSSTDTQY
TRBV5-5,12,TRBJ2-1,ASRQGETANEQF
TRBV27,11,TRBJ2-7,ASSPTVGYEQY
TRBV5-1,12,TRBJ2-7,ASSTGTEPYEQY
TRBV15,16,TRBJ2-3,ATSITLISGSSTDTQY
TRBV28,11,TRBJ2-2,ASRTGGTGELF
TRBV3-1,12,TRBJ2-7,ASSQGGGDYEQY
TRBV11-1,14,TRBJ2-3,ASKPVRDSSTDTQY
TRBV4-1,13,TRBJ1-1,ASRGGTGRNTEAF
TRBV5-5,11,TRBJ1-1,ASSFTGKAEAF
TRBV20-1,12,TRBJ2-1,SARLAGGHNEQF
TRBV19,11,TRBJ2-5,ASSIGQKETQY
TRBV11-3,11,TRBJ2-1,ASSPGLADEQF
TRBV13,13,TRBJ2-1,ASSSTGTQSNEQF
TRBV28,9,TRBJ2-3,ASKRGHTQY
TRBV5-1,14,TRBJ1-2,ASSPTAGVTQSGYT
TRBV20-1,11,TRBJ1-5,SARARVDQPQH
TRBV20-1,11,TRBJ1-5,SARVGGNQPQH
TRBV7-9,12,TRBJ2-1,ASSFSRNYNEQF
TRBV27,9,TRBJ1-4,ASSPGEKLF
TRBV14,13,TRBJ2-1,ASSPRWPILREQF
TRBV29-1,12,TRBJ2-7,SVRDSGSSYEQY
TRBV20-1,10,TRBJ2-7,SARQVAYEQY
TRBV13,14,TRBJ2-3,ASSLGGGQGADTQY
TRBV5-5,12,TRBJ2-5,ASSYPGSGETQY
TRBV12-3/TRBV12-4,13,TRBJ1-5,ASSPTGGFNQPQH
TRBV7-8,12,TRBJ1-6,ASSWDREGSPLH
TRBV6-1,10,TRBJ2-2,ASIEGFGELF
TRBV5-1,12,TRBJ2-5,ASTLQGGQETQY